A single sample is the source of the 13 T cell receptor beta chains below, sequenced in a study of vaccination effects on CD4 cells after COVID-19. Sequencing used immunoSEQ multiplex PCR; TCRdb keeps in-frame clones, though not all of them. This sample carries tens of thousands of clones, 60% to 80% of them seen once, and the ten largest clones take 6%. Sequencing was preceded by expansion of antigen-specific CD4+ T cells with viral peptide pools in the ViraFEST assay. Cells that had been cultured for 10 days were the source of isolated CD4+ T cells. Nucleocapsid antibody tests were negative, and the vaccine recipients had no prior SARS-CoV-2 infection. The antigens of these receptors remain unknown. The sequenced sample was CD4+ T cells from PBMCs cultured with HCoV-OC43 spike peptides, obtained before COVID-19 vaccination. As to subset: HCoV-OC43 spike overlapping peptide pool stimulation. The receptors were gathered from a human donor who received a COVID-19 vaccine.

CDR3 residues: CASMDGQGAFF. In DNA form, the CDR3 reads TGTGCCAGCATGGATGGGCAGGGGGCTTTCTTT. The V call is TRBV21-1, the J call TRBJ1-1; TRBD1 is taken as the D call from the table, unchecked against the DNA. TRBV21-1 is a known pseudogene. The CDR3 extends over 11 amino acids.

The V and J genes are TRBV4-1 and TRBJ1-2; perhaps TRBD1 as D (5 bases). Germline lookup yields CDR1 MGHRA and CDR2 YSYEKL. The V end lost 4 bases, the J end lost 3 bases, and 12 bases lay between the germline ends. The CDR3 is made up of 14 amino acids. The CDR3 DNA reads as TGCGCCAGCAGCCGCCGGGACCGAGACTATGGCTACACCTTC. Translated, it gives CASSRRDRDYGYTF.

This chain's CDR3 is CASSPTARGPNTGELFF. CDR3 bases: TGTGCCAGCTCCCCTACCGCTCGAGGGCCGAACACCGGGGAGCTGTTTTTT. The gene calls are TRBV18 and TRBJ2-2, with a possible D match to TRBD2 (5 bases). The CDR3 loop spans 17 amino acids. V was cut by 6 bases and J by 0 bases, with 17 bases left in between. CDR1 and CDR2 (germline): KGHSH, LQKENI.

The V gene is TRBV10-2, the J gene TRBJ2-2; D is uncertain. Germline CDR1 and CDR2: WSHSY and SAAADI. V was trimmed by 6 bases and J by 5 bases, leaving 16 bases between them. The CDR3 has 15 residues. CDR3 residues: CASRPTADGTGELFF. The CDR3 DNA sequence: TGCGCCAGCAGACCCACCGCGGACGGGACCGGGGAGCTGTTTTTT.

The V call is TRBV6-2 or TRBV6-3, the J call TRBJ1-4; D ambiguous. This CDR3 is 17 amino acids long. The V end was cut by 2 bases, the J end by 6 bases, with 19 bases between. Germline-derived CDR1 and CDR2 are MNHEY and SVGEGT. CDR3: CASSYVPTRPRDEKLFF. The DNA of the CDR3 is TGTGCCAGCAGTTACGTCCCGACCCGGCCGAGAGATGAAAAACTGTTTTTT.

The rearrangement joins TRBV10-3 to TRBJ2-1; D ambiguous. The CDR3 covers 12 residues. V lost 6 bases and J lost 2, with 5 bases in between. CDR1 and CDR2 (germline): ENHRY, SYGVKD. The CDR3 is CAISAAYNEQFF. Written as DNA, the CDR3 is TGTGCCATCAGCGCCGCCTACAATGAGCAGTTCTTC.

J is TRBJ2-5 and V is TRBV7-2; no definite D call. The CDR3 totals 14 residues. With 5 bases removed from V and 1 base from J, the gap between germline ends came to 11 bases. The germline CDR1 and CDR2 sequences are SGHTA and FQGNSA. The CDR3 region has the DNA TGTGCCAGCAGCCTCGGACGGTTCCAAGAGACCCAGTACTTC. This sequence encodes CASSLGRFQETQYF.

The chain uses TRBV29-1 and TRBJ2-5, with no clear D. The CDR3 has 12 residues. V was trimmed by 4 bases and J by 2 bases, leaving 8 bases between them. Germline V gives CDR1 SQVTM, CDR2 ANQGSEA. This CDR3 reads CSVVRDQETQYF. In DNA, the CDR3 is TGCAGCGTTGTGAGAGATCAAGAGACCCAGTACTTC.

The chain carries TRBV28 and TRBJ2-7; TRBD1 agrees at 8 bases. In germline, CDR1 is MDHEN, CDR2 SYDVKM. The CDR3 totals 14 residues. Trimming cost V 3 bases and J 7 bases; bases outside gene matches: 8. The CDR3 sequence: CASSLGQGAREQYV. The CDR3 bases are TGTGCCAGCAGTTTGGGGCAGGGGGCTAGGGAGCAGTACGTC.

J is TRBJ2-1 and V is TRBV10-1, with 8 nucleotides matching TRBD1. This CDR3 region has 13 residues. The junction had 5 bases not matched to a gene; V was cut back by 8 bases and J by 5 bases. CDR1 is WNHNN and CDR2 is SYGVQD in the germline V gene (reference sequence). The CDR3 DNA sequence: TGCGCCAGCGGACAGGGACGAAACAATGAGCAGTTCTTC. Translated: CASGQGRNNEQFF.

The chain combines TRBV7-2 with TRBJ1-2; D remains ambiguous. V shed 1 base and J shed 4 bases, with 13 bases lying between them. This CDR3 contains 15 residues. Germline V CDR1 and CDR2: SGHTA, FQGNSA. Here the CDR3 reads CASSLGYEGLYGYTF. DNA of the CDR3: TGTGCCAGCAGCTTAGGGTACGAGGGCCTCTATGGCTACACCTTC. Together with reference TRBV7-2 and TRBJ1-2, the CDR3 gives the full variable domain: GAGVSQSPSNKVTEKGKDVELRCDPISGHTALYWYRQSLGQGLEFLIYFQGNSAPDKSGLPSDRFSAERTGGSVSTLTIQRTQQEDSAVYLCASSLGYEGLYGYTFGSGTRLTVV.

The CDR3 DNA follows: TGTGCCAGCAGTCCCACGGGTAACTATGGCTACACCTTC. Translating gives CASSPTGNYGYTF. The chain uses TRBV28 and TRBJ1-2, with D unclear. CDR1 and CDR2 from the germline V gene are MDHEN and SYDVKM. This CDR3 region has 13 residues. V lost 5 bases and J lost 1, with 8 bases in between.

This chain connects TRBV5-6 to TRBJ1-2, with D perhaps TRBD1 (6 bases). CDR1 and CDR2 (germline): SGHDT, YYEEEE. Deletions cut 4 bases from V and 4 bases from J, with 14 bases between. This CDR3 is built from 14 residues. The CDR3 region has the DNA TGTGCCAGCAGCGGGCAGGGGAATAGCTATGGCTACACCTTC. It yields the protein CASSGQGNSYGYTF.